Included here is one TCR beta chain sequence, with context. This record comes from a study of blood T cell repertoires in COVID-19. Study as a whole: The United States, Italy and Spain were the sources of the acute and convalescent COVID-19 samples. T cells, B-cell-depleted T cells, or PBMCs supplied cDNA or gDNA.

CDR1 is MNHEY and CDR2 is SVGAGI in the germline V gene. Trimming shortened V by 7 bases and J by 1 base, and 12 bases separated the two germline ends. The length of the CDR3 is 14 residues. Original data processing: Amplified reference gene primers provided the basis for estimating nucleated cell counts. Measured with immunoSEQ multiplex PCR; TCRdb has only the in-frame clones, and not every one. The V and J calls and clone size were taken over from that table, and D and trimming were inferred from the DNA. The sample yields approximately 110,000 clones, under 90% seen once. The V and J genes are TRBV6-5 and TRBJ2-3; D is uncertain. Specimen: peripheral blood. The sequence was collected from a man older than 75 with acute or convalescent COVID-19. Here the CDR3 reads CASKTMLGTDTQYF. The CDR3 DNA follows: TGTGCCAGCAAGACAATGCTCGGCACAGATACGCAGTATTTT.